This T cell receptor beta chain was sequenced for a study of T cell repertoires in cytomegalovirus infection. Overall study: Peptides in the study included HLA-C-restricted and HLA-B-restricted CMV epitopes. Based on public TCR beta signatures, there were indications of CMV infection and of a matching HLA type. Findings and limits, study-wide: In two of eight donors, the top clonotype was HLA-C-restricted CMV-specific.

One entry per CDR3 protein, called by TCRdb with MiXCR from the reads. The repertoire holds some 940,000 distinct CDR3 sequences, with approximately 31% as singletons. The germline gives CDR1 SGHVT, CDR2 SQSDAQ. V shed 7 bases and J shed 8 bases, with 18 bases lying between them. The CDR3 runs 14 residues. This clonotype was picked up a small number of times. The antigen is unknown. Sequences were derived from cultured CD8+ T cells from PBMCs, sampled from culture after CMV antigen stimulation. The rearrangement joins TRBV7-4 to TRBJ2-1, with no clear D. This receptor was taken from a human donor in good health (CMV status not recorded). Some clones in this sample may be carry-over from other donors' samples. CDR3 nucleotide sequence: TGTGCCAGCACCTTCCCCTGGCCGGGCGATGAGCAGTTCTTC. This codes for CASTFPWPGDEQFF.